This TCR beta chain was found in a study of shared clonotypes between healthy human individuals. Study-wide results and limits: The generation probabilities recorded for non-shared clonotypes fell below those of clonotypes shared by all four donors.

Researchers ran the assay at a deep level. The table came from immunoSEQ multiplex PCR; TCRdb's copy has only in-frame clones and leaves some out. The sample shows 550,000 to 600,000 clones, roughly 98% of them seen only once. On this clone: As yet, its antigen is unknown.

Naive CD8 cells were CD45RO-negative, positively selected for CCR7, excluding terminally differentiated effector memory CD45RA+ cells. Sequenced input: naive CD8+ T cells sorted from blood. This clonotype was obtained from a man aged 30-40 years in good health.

CDR3 bases: TGTGCCAGCAGACAAACAGGGGGCGGTTGGGAGACCCAGTACTTC. It translates to CASRQTGGGWETQYF. The chain joins TRBV27 to TRBJ2-5; TRBD1 agrees at 9 bases. Germline CDR1 is MNHEY and CDR2 is SMNVEV (reference sequence). The CDR3 is made up of 15 amino acids. Germline trimming cut 6 bases from V and 5 bases from J; bases unmatched to any gene: 10.